These T cell receptor beta chains were read from a single sample in a study of blood T cells in healthy people across ages. TCRdb passed the 5' RACE reads through MiXCR, listing each CDR3 protein once. The sample contains 890,000 or so distinct CDR3 sequences, 62% of which appear only once. Sequences were obtained from blood. Receptors originate from a man aged 30 to 45 in good health. CDR3s include the opening cysteine and the closing phenylalanine or tryptophan. Expanded clones get a size class; other rows say once, few or many, or leave the size out.

J,V,size,CDR3
TRBJ1-4,TRBV7-2,-,CASSLTGGAEKLFF
TRBJ2-1,TRBV7-3,-,CASSLNGQGSYNEQFF
TRBJ2-2,TRBV9,-,CASSATSGNTGELFF
TRBJ2-1,TRBV12-3/TRBV12-4,few,CASSEGTGGNEQFF
TRBJ2-1,TRBV5-1,few,CASSLLTSGRGNEQFF
TRBJ2-1,TRBV7-2,few,CASSSTLAGGLYNEQFF
TRBJ1-2,TRBV20-1,-,CSARDNRDANYGYTF
TRBJ1-5,TRBV5-8,-,CASSPGGGYSNQPQHF
TRBJ2-1,TRBV28,-,CASTLGQGGYYNEQFF
TRBJ2-7,TRBV6-6,once,CASSYTRGSYEQYF
TRBJ2-7,TRBV9,few,CASGGQKYEQYF
TRBJ2-3,TRBV7-9,-,CASSLGRGWVEDTQYF
TRBJ1-2,TRBV7-8,-,CASSERRTNYGYTF
TRBJ2-6,TRBV5-5,once,CASNHADRAGANVLTF
-,TRBV6-2/TRBV6-3,-,CASSTGTGGLSYYEQYF
TRBJ1-2,TRBV9,-,CASSGRRAAYGYTF
TRBJ2-6,TRBV6-2/TRBV6-3,few,CATLSDRAGGANVLTF
TRBJ2-3,TRBV20-1,-,CSHSIADTQYF
TRBJ2-1,TRBV28,-,CASSPLAGAYNEQFF
TRBJ2-1,TRBV29-1,-,CSVPSRSFYEQFF
TRBJ2-3,TRBV20-1,-,CSASDRGYLDTQYF
-,TRBV6-5,-,CASSYGQRNYEQYF
TRBJ1-4,TRBV7-9,-,CASSQAGQLATNEKLFF
TRBJ2-5,TRBV25-1,few,CASSPVGRETQYF
TRBJ2-2,TRBV2,-,CASSEAGVYTGELFF
TRBJ2-5,TRBV29-1,-,CSVETDGKTQYF
TRBJ1-1,TRBV5-1,-,CASSLTWQGAGNTEAFF
TRBJ2-3,TRBV5-6,-,CASSGQLALHTDTQYF
TRBJ1-5,TRBV12-3/TRBV12-4,few,CASSLVTGEPQHF
TRBJ2-5,TRBV2,-,CASSGIGTGQQETQYF
TRBJ1-2,TRBV12-3/TRBV12-4,-,CASSLVPRGVYGYTF
TRBJ2-7,TRBV5-1,few,CASSLAEGSFYEQYF
TRBJ2-1,TRBV5-4,-,CASSSYDSNEQFF
TRBJ1-4,TRBV7-9,-,CASSADEDEKLFF
TRBJ2-4,TRBV13,-,CASSTAGAKNIQYF
TRBJ2-3,TRBV10-3,-,CAISGGGQEGDTDTQYF
TRBJ2-7,TRBV6-5,-,CASSYLGTYHSYEQYF
TRBJ2-1,TRBV20-1,-,CSDPDIGGGQGYEQFF
TRBJ2-7,TRBV3-1,-,CASGRHRDEQYF
TRBJ2-2,TRBV27,-,CASKSGPGGGTGELFF
TRBJ2-7,TRBV5-1,-,CASSLALRTAAYEQYF
TRBJ2-5,TRBV12-3/TRBV12-4,few,CASSQGQAETQYF
-,TRBV4-2,few,CASSQEPGGNSYEQYF
TRBJ2-7,TRBV6-5,-,CASSTRGTGYYEQYF
TRBJ2-7,TRBV20-1,-,CSATKSSSYEQYF
TRBJ2-7,TRBV20-1,-,CSAPSGAESYEQYF
TRBJ2-7,TRBV3-1,-,CASSQEKRGASYEQYF
TRBJ2-3,TRBV20-1,once,CSAKLITDTQYF
TRBJ2-5,TRBV3-1,-,CASKAFEETQYF
TRBJ1-2,TRBV20-1,-,CSAAGNYGYTF
TRBJ2-5,TRBV7-9,-,CASSLEGWGPRETQYF
TRBJ2-1,TRBV29-1,-,CSVGRGGSNEQFF